This TCR beta chain is from a study of shared clonotypes between healthy human individuals. The CDR3 has 14 amino acids. With V trimmed by 6 bases and J by 1 base, 2 bases remained unmatched. Germline V gene data show CDR1 as LNHDA and CDR2 as SQIVND (reference sequence). Original handling: Filtering of immunoSEQ junctional sequences could not match full-length read filtering. Clones were read by immunoSEQ multiplex PCR, and TCRdb kept only the in-frame ones, dropping some. V, J and clone size reflect that table, while D and trimming were determined from the DNA. The table shows approximately 2.5 million clones, with about 92% occurring only once. On this clone: Other DNA sequences in this sample translate to the same CDR3.

Sequences were obtained from naive CD4+ T cells sorted from blood. As to subset: CD45RA+ positively selected. The clonotype originates from a man between 18 and 29 years old in good health. The chain uses TRBV19 and TRBJ2-2, with 7 bases that match TRBD1. CDR3 nucleotides: TGTGCCAGTAGCCGGGACAGGAACACCGGGGAGCTGTTTTTT. As protein: CASSRDRNTGELFF.